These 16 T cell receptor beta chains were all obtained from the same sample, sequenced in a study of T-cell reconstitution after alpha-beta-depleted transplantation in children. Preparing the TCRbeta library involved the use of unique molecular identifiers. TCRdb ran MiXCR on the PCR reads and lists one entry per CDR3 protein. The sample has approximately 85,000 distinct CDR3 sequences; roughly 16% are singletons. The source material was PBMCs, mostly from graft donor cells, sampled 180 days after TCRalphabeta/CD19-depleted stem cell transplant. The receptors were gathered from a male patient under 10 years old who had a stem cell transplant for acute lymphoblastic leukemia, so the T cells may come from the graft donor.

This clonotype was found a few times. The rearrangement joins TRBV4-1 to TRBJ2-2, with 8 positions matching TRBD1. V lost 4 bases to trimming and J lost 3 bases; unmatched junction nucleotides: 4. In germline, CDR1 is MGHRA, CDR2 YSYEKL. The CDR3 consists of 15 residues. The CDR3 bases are TGCGCCAGCAGCCTAGAACAGGGGGACACCGGGGAGCTGTTTTTT. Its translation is CASSLEQGDTGELFF.

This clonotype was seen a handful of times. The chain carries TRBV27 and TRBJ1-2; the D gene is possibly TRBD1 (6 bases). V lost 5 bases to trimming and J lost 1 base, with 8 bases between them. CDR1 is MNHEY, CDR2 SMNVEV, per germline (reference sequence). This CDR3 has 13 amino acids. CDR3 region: CASSRTVNYGYTF. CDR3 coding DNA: TGTGCCAGCAGTCGGACAGTTAACTATGGCTACACCTTC.

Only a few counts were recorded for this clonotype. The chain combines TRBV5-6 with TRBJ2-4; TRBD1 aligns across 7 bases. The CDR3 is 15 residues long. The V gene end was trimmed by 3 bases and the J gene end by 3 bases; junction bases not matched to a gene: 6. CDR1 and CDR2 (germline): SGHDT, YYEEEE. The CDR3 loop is CASSSLRDSKNIQYF. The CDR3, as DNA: TGTGCCAGCAGCTCACTACGGGACAGCAAAAACATTCAGTACTTC.

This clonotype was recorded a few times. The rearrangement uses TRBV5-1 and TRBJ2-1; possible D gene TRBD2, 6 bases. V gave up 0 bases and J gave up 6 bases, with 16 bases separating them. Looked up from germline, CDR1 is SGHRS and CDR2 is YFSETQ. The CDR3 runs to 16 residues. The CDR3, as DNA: TGCGCCAGCAGCTTGGGCGGGACCTACTATCGCAATGAGCAGTTCTTC. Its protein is CASSLGGTYYRNEQFF.

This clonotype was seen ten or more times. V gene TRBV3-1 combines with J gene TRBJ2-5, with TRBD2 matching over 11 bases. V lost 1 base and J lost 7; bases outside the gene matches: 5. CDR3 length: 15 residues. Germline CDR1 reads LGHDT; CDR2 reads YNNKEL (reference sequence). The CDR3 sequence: CASSQVAGGPVTQYF. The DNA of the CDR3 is TGTGCCAGCAGCCAAGTAGCGGGGGGGCCGGTGACCCAGTACTTC.

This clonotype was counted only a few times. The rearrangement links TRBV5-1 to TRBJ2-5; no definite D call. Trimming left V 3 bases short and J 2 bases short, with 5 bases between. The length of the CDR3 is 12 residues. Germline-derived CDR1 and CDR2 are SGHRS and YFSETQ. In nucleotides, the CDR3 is TGCGCCAGCAGCTCGACACAAGAGACCCAGTACTTC. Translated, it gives CASSSTQETQYF.

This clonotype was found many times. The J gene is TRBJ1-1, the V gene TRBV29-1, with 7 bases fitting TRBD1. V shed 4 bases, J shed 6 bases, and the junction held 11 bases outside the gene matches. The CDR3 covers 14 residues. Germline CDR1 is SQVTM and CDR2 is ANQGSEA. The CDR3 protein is CSVVRTGASPEAFF. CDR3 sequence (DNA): TGCAGCGTTGTACGGACAGGCGCGTCGCCTGAAGCTTTCTTT.

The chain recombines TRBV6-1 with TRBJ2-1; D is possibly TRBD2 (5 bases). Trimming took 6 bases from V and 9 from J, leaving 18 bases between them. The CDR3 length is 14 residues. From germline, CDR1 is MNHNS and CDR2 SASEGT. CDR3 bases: TGTGCCAGCAGAAAGCTAACGGGGTCGGTTGAGCAGTTCTTC. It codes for CASRKLTGSVEQFF.

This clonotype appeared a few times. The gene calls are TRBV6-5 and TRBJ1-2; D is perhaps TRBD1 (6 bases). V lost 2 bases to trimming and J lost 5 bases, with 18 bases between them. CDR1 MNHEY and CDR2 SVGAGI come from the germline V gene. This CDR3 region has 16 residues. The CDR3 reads CASSYGGGGQIYGYTF. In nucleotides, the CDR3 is TGTGCCAGCAGTTACGGCGGTGGGGGGCAGATTTATGGCTACACCTTC.

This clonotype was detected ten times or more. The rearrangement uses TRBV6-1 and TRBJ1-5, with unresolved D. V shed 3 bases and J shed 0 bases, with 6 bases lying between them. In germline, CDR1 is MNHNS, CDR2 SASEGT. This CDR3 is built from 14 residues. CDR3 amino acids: CASSDLASNQPQHF. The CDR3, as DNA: TGTGCCAGCAGTGATTTGGCTAGCAATCAGCCCCAGCATTTT.

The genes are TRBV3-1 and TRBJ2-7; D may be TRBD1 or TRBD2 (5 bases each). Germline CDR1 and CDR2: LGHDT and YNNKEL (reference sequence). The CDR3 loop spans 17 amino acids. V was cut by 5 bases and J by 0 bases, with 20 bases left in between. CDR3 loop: CASSFEPGTPSSYEQYF. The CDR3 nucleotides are TGTGCCAGCAGCTTTGAACCCGGGACGCCGAGCTCCTACGAGCAGTACTTC.

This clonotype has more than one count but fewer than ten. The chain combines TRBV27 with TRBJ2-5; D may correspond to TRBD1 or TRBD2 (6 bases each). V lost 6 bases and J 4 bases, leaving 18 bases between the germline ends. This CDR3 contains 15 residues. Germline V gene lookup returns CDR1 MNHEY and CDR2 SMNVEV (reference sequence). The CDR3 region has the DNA TGTGCCAGCAGCACGGGGGCCCTAAGCGGAGAGACCCAGTACTTC. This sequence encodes CASSTGALSGETQYF.

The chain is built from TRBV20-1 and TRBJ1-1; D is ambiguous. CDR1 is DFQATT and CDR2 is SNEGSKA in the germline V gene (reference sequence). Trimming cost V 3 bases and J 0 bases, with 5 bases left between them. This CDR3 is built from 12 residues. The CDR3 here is CSASSLNTEAFF. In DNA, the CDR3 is TGCAGTGCTAGTAGTCTGAACACTGAAGCTTTCTTT.

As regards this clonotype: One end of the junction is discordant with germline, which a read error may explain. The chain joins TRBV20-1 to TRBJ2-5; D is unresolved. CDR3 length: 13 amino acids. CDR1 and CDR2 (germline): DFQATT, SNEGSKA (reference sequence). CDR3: CSARVGNQQTQYF. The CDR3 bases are TGCAGTGCTAGAGTCGGCAACCAACAGACCCAGTACTTC.

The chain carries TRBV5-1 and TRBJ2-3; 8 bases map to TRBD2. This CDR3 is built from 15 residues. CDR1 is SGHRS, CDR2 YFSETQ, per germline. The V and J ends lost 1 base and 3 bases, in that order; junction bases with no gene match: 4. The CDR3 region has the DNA TGCGCCAGCAGCTTGAGTAGCGGGGTAACAGATACGCAGTATTTT. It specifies CASSLSSGVTDTQYF.

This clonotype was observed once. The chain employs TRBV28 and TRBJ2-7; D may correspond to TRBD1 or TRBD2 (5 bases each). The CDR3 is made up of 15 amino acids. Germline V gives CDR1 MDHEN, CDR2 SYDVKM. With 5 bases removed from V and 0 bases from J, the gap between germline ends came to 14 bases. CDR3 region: CASSGGGLSSYEQYF. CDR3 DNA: TGTGCCAGCAGTGGGGGTGGCCTCAGCTCCTACGAGCAGTACTTC.